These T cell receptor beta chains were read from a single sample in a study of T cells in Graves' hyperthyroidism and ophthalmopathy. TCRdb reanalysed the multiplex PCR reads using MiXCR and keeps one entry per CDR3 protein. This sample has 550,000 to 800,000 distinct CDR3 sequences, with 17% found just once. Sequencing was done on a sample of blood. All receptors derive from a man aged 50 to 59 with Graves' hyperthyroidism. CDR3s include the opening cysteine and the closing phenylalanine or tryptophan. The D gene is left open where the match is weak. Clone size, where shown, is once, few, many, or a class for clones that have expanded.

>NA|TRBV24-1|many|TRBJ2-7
CATSDARRDGSYEQYF
TGTGCCACCAGTGATGCTCGGAGGGACGGCTCCTACGAGCAGTACTTC
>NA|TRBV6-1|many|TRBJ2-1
CASSEALRGQPSYNEQFF
TGTGCCAGCAGTGAAGCGCTTCGGGGACAACCCTCCTACAATGAGCAGTTCTTC
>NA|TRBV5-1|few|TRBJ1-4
CASSPDIAEKLFF
TGCGCCAGCAGCCCTGACATTGCTGAAAAACTGTTTTTT
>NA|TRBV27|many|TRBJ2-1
CASSQGTEQFF
TGTGCCAGCAGTCAGGGGACCGAGCAGTTCTTC
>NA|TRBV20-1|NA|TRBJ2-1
CSARRATYNEQFF
TGCAGTGCTAGACGCGCGACCTACAATGAGCAGTTCTTC
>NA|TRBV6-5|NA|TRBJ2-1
CASSYSSANYNEQFF
TGTGCCAGCAGTTACTCCTCGGCCAACTACAATGAGCAGTTCTTC
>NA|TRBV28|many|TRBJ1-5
CASSLESMRDQPQHF
TGTGCCAGCAGTTTAGAGTCTATGAGGGATCAGCCCCAGCATTTT
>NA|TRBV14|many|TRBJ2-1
CASSWLNRHNEQFF
TGTGCCAGCAGTTGGCTTAACCGACACAATGAGCAGTTCTTC
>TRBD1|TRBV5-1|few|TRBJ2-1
CASSSGTGRNEQFF
TGCGCCAGCAGCAGCGGGACAGGGCGGAATGAGCAGTTCTTC
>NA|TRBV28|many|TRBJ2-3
CASSWDSTDTQYF
TGTGCCAGCAGTTGGGACAGCACAGATACGCAGTATTTT
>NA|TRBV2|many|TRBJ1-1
CASRDTGSTEAFF
TGTGCCAGCAGGGACACAGGGAGCACTGAAGCTTTCTTT
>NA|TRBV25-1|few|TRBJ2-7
CASSEEGRGYSYEQYF
TGTGCCAGCAGTGAAGAGGGCAGGGGCTACTCCTACGAGCAGTACTTC
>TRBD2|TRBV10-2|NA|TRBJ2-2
CASSPFLQGGRANGELFF
TGCGCCAGCAGTCCATTCCTTCAGGGTGGGAGGGCCAACGGGGAGCTGTTTTTT
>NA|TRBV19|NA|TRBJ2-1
CASSTATQWHEQFF
TGTGCCAGTAGTACCGCGACCCAGTGGCATGAGCAGTTCTTC
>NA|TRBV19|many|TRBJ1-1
CASSIGSITEAFF
TGTGCCAGTAGTATCGGGAGTATCACCGAAGCTTTCTTT
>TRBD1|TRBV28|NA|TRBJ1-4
CASSSGQALNEKLFF
TGTGCCAGCAGCTCCGGACAGGCCTTGAACGAAAAACTGTTTTTT
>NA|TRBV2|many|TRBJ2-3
CASSLNPTDTQYF
TGTGCCAGCAGCCTAAACCCCACAGATACGCAGTATTTT
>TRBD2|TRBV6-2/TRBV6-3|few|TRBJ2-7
CATWTGTSAYEQYF
TGTGCCACCTGGACTGGGACTAGCGCTTACGAGCAGTACTTC
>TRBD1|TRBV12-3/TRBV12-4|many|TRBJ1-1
CASKGQGQNTEAFF
TGTGCCAGCAAAGGACAGGGGCAGAACACTGAAGCTTTCTTT
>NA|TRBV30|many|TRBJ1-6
CAWSSFSGVNSPLHF
TGTGCCTGGAGCTCATTCTCGGGTGTGAATTCACCCCTCCACTTT
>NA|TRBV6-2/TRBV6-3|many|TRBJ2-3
CASSYFYPARADTQYF
TGTGCCAGCAGTTATTTTTACCCCGCCCGAGCTGATACGCAGTATTTT
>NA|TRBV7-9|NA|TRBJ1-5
CASSSSGGPAQHF
TGTGCCAGCAGCTCCTCCGGGGGTCCGGCCCAGCATTTT
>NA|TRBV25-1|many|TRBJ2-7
CASSESGTLSYEQYF
TGTGCCAGCAGTGAATCGGGGACCTTATCCTACGAGCAGTACTTC
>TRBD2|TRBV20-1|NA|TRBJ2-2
CSARSAGGWTGELFF
TGCAGTGCTAGATCTGCGGGAGGTTGGACCGGGGAGCTGTTTTTT
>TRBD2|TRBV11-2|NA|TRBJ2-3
CASSPYFGTSGKTDTQYF
TGTGCCAGCAGCCCATATTTTGGGACTAGCGGGAAAACAGATACGCAGTATTTT
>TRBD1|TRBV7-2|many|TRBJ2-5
CASSFTVVGGLYF
TGTGCCAGCAGTTTTACCGTTGTAGGGGGCCTGTACTTC
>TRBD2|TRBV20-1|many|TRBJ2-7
CSAGGTSGSNEQYF
TGCAGTGCTGGTGGGACTAGCGGGAGCAACGAGCAGTACTTC
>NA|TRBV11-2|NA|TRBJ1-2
CASSSLGRGGYGYTF
TGTGCCAGCAGCTCCCTAGGCAGGGGAGGGTATGGCTACACCTTC
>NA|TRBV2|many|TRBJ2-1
CASSTGPNEQFF
TGTGCCAGCAGCACAGGGCCCAATGAGCAGTTCTTC
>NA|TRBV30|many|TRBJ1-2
CACSRDASGDGYTF
TGTGCCTGCTCCCGCGACGCTTCGGGGGATGGCTACACCTTC
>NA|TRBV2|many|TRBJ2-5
CASNYRATETQYF
TGTGCCAGCAACTACAGGGCAACGGAGACCCAGTACTTC
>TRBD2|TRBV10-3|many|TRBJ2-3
CAIQKGIAGVTDTQYF
TGTGCCATCCAAAAGGGTATAGCGGGGGTAACAGATACGCAGTATTTT
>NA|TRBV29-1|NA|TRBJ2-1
CSVETKEGNEQFF
TGCAGCGTTGAAACAAAGGAGGGTAATGAGCAGTTCTTC
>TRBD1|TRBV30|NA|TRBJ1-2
CAWMNRGTYGYTF
TGTGCCTGGATGAACAGGGGAACTTATGGCTACACCTTC
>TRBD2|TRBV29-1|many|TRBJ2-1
CSVEPRGRYNEQFF
TGCAGCGTTGAGCCCCGCGGGAGATACAATGAGCAGTTCTTC
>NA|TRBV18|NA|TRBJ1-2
CASSPGQNYSYTF
TGTGCCAGCTCACCGGGACAAAACTATAGCTACACCTTC
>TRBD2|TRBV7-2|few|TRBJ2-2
CASSLYLAANTGELFF
TGTGCCAGCAGCTTATATCTAGCGGCGAACACCGGGGAGCTGTTTTTT
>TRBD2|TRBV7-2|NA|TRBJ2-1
CASSPPGGSGRANEQFF
TGTGCCAGCAGCCCCCCGGGGGGTAGCGGGAGGGCTAATGAGCAGTTCTTC
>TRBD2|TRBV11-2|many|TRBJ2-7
CASSTRLAAMGEQYF
TGTGCCAGCAGCACCCGACTAGCAGCAATGGGGGAGCAGTACTTC
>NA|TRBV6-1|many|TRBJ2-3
CASSPGVGYTDTQYF
TGTGCCAGCAGCCCAGGGGTGGGTTACACAGATACGCAGTATTTT
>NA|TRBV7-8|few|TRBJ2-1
CASSRLGDEQFF
TGTGCCAGCAGCCGCCTTGGAGATGAGCAGTTCTTC